The clone carrying this TCR beta chain was detected only once. What it binds is unknown. The sample is drawn from a study of PD-1 blockade in classical Hodgkin lymphoma. Study in general: Nivolumab 3 mg/kg was given intravenously every 2 weeks.

Study-wide results and caveats: Reports indicated that newly diagnosed patients had lower baseline TCR diversity than healthy donors did. CD4+ TCR diversity, unlike CD8+, climbed significantly by C4D1.

This CDR3 contains 14 residues. V lost 2 bases to trimming and J lost 0 bases, with 5 bases between them. CDR1 LNHDA and CDR2 SQIVND come from the germline V gene (reference sequence). This table comes from immunoSEQ multiplex PCR, and its TCRdb copy is limited to in-frame clones, with some not included. Among about 35,000 clones, roughly 90% were seen once, and the ten largest hold 0.2% to 0.3%. All the patients suffered relapse after autologous stem cell transplantation, and brentuximab vedotin exposure differed. Purification of CD4+ T cells from thawed PBMCs was performed via magnetic negative selection. Best responses were complete response, partial response or progressive disease.

The chain couples TRBV19 to TRBJ1-3; D is undetermined. The sample was CD4+ T cells from blood, taken at baseline. This receptor was obtained from a human donor with classical Hodgkin lymphoma. The CDR3 nucleotides are TGTGCCAGTAGTATACCGGGCTCTGGAAACACCATATATTTT. Encoded protein: CASSIPGSGNTIYF.